The 9 T cell receptor beta chains given below trace back to one sample, sequenced in a study of T cell responses to AZD1222 COVID-19 vaccine. Generated by immunoSEQ multiplex PCR, the TCRdb table keeps only in-frame clones and is missing some. Of fewer than 200,000 clones listed, around 89% were seen once; the top ten hold about 4.1%. This material consisted of peripheral blood, taken 28 days after the second dose of the MenACWY control vaccine. The receptors shown here come from an adult who received the MenACWY meningococcal vaccine as a control.

The gene calls are TRBV6-5 and TRBJ1-5; maybe TRBD1 (6 bases). CDR1 and CDR2 (germline): MNHEY, SVGAGI. V lost 4 bases to trimming and J lost 5 bases, with 12 bases between them. The CDR3 covers 14 residues. CDR3 sequence: CASSFIQGHQPQHF. In nucleotides, the CDR3 is TGTGCCAGCAGTTTCATACAGGGCCATCAGCCCCAGCATTTT.

The J gene is TRBJ2-2, the V gene TRBV2; tentatively, D is TRBD1 or TRBD2 (5 bases each). The CDR3 has 16 residues. Germline V gene sequence: CDR1 SNHLY, CDR2 FYNNEI. V was clipped by 5 bases and J by 1 base, with 14 bases between them. CDR3 nucleotides: TGTGCCAGCAGTACAACGGGACCGCAGAACACCGGGGAGCTGTTTTTT. Its protein is CASSTTGPQNTGELFF.

This clone was picked up a small number of times. The chain links TRBV6-5 to TRBJ2-4; 9 bases fit TRBD1. The CDR3 length is 15 residues. Germline lookup yields CDR1 MNHEY and CDR2 SVGAGI. V shed 0 bases and J 7 bases; nucleotides not matched to a gene: 4. CDR3 bases: TGTGCCAGCAGTTACTCGGGACAGGGACGGAACATTCAGTACTTC. The encoded protein is CASSYSGQGRNIQYF.

This sequence joins TRBV4-1 and TRBJ2-1; 8 bases align to TRBD2. Germline V gene data show CDR1 as MGHRA and CDR2 as YSYEKL. This CDR3 spans 13 amino acids. The V gene end was trimmed by 4 bases and the J gene end by 4 bases; junction bases not matched to a gene: 0. Here the CDR3 DNA reads TGCGCCAGCAGCCGCGGGGGGTACAATGAGCAGTTCTTC. It yields the protein CASSRGGYNEQFF.

The chain recombines TRBV19 with TRBJ1-2; D is possibly TRBD1 (6 bases). This CDR3 spans 15 amino acids. Germline lookup yields CDR1 LNHDA and CDR2 SQIVND (reference sequence). V lost 1 base and J lost 6, with 15 bases in between. The CDR3 region is CASSIALDRKHGYTF. The CDR3 bases are TGTGCCAGTAGTATAGCATTGGACAGAAAGCATGGCTACACCTTC.

This clone was recorded once. This chain joins TRBV24-1 and TRBJ1-3, with 9 positions matching TRBD1. Trimming removed 4 bases from V and 4 bases from J; junction bases left unmatched: 10. Germline lookup yields CDR1 KGHDR and CDR2 SFDVKD. The CDR3 contains 17 residues. CDR3 in amino acids: CATSDYRGPRVGNTIYF. CDR3 coding DNA: TGTGCCACCAGTGACTACAGGGGGCCGCGCGTCGGAAACACCATATATTTT.

This clone was found a few times. CDR3 DNA: TGTGCCAGCAGCTTAATCGGACAGCGAACCTACGAGCAGTACTTC. This encodes CASSLIGQRTYEQYF. The chain has TRBV5-6 and TRBJ2-7, with a tentative D call TRBD1 (6 bases). The CDR3 has 15 amino acids. From germline, CDR1 is SGHDT and CDR2 YYEEEE. V was trimmed by 2 bases and J by 2 bases, leaving 14 bases between them.

The V gene is TRBV7-3, the J gene TRBJ1-1, with 8 bases matching TRBD1. The CDR3 has 15 amino acids. Germline CDR1 reads SGHTA; CDR2 reads FQGTGA. V was clipped by 1 base and J by 1 base; unmatched bases: 2. CDR3 nucleotides: TGTGCCAGCAGCTTAAGTACAGGGGGGAACACTGAAGCTTTCTTT. Residues: CASSLSTGGNTEAFF.

V and J are TRBV9 and TRBJ2-1, with D perhaps TRBD1 (6 bases). Germline V gene data show CDR1 as SGDLS and CDR2 as YYNGEE. V lost 3 bases to trimming and J lost 7 bases, with 20 bases between them. CDR3 length equals 16 residues. As DNA, the CDR3 is TGTGCCAGCAGCGACGAGATGTGGGGGCAGGGAAATGAGCAGTTCTTC. As protein: CASSDEMWGQGNEQFF.